The 28 T cell receptor beta chains below were found in one sample sequenced in a study of T cells after yellow fever vaccination. MiXCR, run by TCRdb on the 5' RACE reads, gives a single entry per CDR3 protein. The sample includes under 550,000 distinct CDR3 sequences, roughly 22% of them seen just once. The sample here was PBMCs, taken about 21 days after the first yellow fever vaccination. All receptors come from a man aged 18 to 35 who received the YFV17D yellow fever vaccine.

The chain is built from TRBV18 and TRBJ2-1; D is ambiguous. This CDR3 region has 16 residues. Germline values: CDR1 KGHSH, CDR2 LQKENI. V was pared by 0 bases and J by 9 bases, with 18 bases between. The CDR3, as DNA: TGTGCCAGCTCACCACCGGCCCCGGGCTCAGCTGGTGAGCAGTTCTTC. Protein sequence: CASSPPAPGSAGEQFF.

As to this clonotype: One end of the junction varies from germline; a read error may be responsible. V gene TRBV7-7 combines with J gene TRBJ2-3; D remains ambiguous. From germline, CDR1 is SSHAT and CDR2 FNYEAQ (reference sequence). This CDR3 spans 14 amino acids. Here the CDR3 DNA reads TGTGCTAGCAGCCAGAGACACAGCACAGATACGCAGTATTTT. It translates to CASSQRHSTDTQYF.

There are a few counts of this clonotype. The genes are TRBV19 and TRBJ2-6; weak D call: TRBD1 (6 bases). The CDR3 spans 16 residues. V dropped 5 bases and J dropped 3 bases, with 14 bases sitting between them. CDR1 LNHDA and CDR2 SQIVND come from the germline V gene (reference sequence). The CDR3 protein is CASSPQGTLGANVLTF. The DNA for the CDR3 is TGTGCCAGTAGTCCCCAGGGGACACTTGGGGCCAACGTCCTGACTTTC.

The chain has TRBV4-2 and TRBJ1-5, with D unclear. V lost 1 base and J 0 bases, leaving 4 bases between the germline ends. CDR3 length: 14 amino acids. Germline V gene lookup returns CDR1 LGHNA and CDR2 YNFKEQ. The CDR3 loop is CASSQGASNQPQHF. The CDR3 DNA follows: TGTGCCAGCAGCCAAGGTGCTAGCAATCAGCCCCAGCATTTT.

The chain has TRBV11-2 and TRBJ1-6; D may be TRBD1 (5 bases). The CDR3 covers 14 residues. V was trimmed by 5 bases and J by 7 bases, leaving 12 bases between them. The germline CDR1 and CDR2 sequences are SGHAT and FQNNGV. Here the CDR3 reads CASSPGLKNSPLHF. Written as DNA, the CDR3 is TGTGCCAGCAGCCCGGGACTGAAAAATTCACCCCTCCACTTT.

This chain connects TRBV6-6 to TRBJ2-3; unclear D gene. V was clipped by 6 bases and J by 4 bases, with 8 bases between them. Germline V gives CDR1 MNHNY, CDR2 SVGAGI (reference sequence). This CDR3 contains 12 residues. The chain's CDR3 is CASSRNSDTQYF. The CDR3 DNA reads as TGTGCCAGCAGCCGTAATTCAGATACGCAGTATTTT.

This clonotype was seen only a few times. The chain joins TRBV12-3 or TRBV12-4 to TRBJ1-3, with D perhaps TRBD1 (5 bases). With 6 bases removed from V and 0 bases from J, the gap between germline ends came to 15 bases. The CDR3 consists of 16 residues. The CDR3 protein is CASSPATARSGNTIYF. For the CDR3, the DNA is TGTGCCAGCAGCCCTGCGACAGCCCGCTCTGGAAACACCATATATTTT.

CDR3 region: CATSRSVNEKLFF. The DNA of the CDR3 is TGTGCCACCTCTAGGTCCGTTAATGAAAAACTGTTTTTT. The chain recombines TRBV6-1 with TRBJ1-4, with D uncertain. There are 13 residues in the CDR3. Trimming removed 10 bases at V and 4 bases at J, with 13 bases between. Germline assignment: CDR1 MNHNS and CDR2 SASEGT.

This clonotype was seen more than once but under ten times. The rearrangement joins TRBV4-1 to TRBJ1-6; tentatively, D is TRBD1 (5 bases). The germline V gene encodes CDR1 MGHRA and CDR2 YSYEKL. Trimming cost V 6 bases and J 0 bases, with 15 bases left between them. The CDR3 runs to 17 residues. The CDR3 is CASREGKASSYNSPLHF. DNA of the CDR3: TGCGCCAGCAGGGAGGGGAAGGCAAGCTCCTATAATTCACCCCTCCACTTT.

The chain is built from TRBV27 and TRBJ1-6; D ambiguous. This CDR3 is built from 13 residues. The germline gives CDR1 MNHEY, CDR2 SMNVEV (reference sequence). V was pared by 6 bases and J by 12 bases, with 15 bases between. The chain's CDR3 is CASRTLRAEPLHF. For the CDR3, the DNA is TGTGCCAGCAGGACGTTAAGGGCCGAACCCCTCCACTTT.

The chain is built from TRBV28 and TRBJ1-2; the D is unclear. CDR1 is MDHEN, CDR2 SYDVKM, per germline. The CDR3 has 14 residues. V gave up 1 base and J gave up 5 bases, with 11 bases separating them. The CDR3 reads CASSLFSPNYGYTF. The DNA for the CDR3 is TGTGCCAGCAGTTTATTTTCTCCCAATTATGGCTACACCTTC.

This clonotype was counted only a few times. The chain uses TRBV6-5 and TRBJ1-2; TRBD1 is a possible D gene (5 bases). The CDR3 contains 15 residues. Germline loops: CDR1 MNHEY, CDR2 SVGAGI. The V gene lost 0 bases and the J gene lost 4 bases, with 12 bases spanning the gap. Here the CDR3 DNA reads TGTGCCAGCAGTTACTCCGGTGGGGGGGGCTATGGCTACACCTTC. As protein: CASSYSGGGGYGYTF.

This clonotype was counted a single time. The chain recombines TRBV12-3 or TRBV12-4 with TRBJ2-1; possible D gene TRBD2, 5 bases. CDR3 size: 17 residues. Trimming left V 11 bases short and J 0 bases short, with 23 bases between. The CDR3 DNA follows: TGTGCCTTCAGTTTAGCGCCCCTGCAGAGCTCCTACAATGAGCAGTTCTTC. Its protein is CAFSLAPLQSSYNEQFF.

This clonotype occurred many times. This chain uses TRBV12-3 or TRBV12-4 with TRBJ1-5; D remains ambiguous. The germline V and J ends were trimmed by 5 bases and 3 bases, with 8 bases remaining between them. The CDR3 has 13 residues. The CDR3 region is CASSPDINQPQHF. The CDR3 coding sequence is TGTGCCAGCAGTCCTGACATCAATCAGCCCCAGCATTTT.

The rearrangement uses TRBV7-9 and TRBJ2-3; D gene unclear. V was pared by 2 bases and J by 1 base, with 13 bases between. This CDR3 spans 16 amino acids. Per germline, CDR1 SEHNR and CDR2 FQNEAQ (reference sequence). In DNA, the CDR3 is TGTGCCAGCAGCTTATCTACCGACGGACGCACAGATACGCAGTATTTT. Its protein is CASSLSTDGRTDTQYF.

J is TRBJ2-5 and V is TRBV7-6; tentatively, D is TRBD2 (6 bases). CDR1 is SGHVS and CDR2 is FNYEAQ in the germline V gene. CDR3 size: 16 residues. Trimming took 5 bases from V and 1 from J, leaving 17 bases between them. The DNA for the CDR3 is TGTGCCAGCAGCCCCTGGGGTCGGGGGACCCAAGAGACCCAGTACTTC. As protein: CASSPWGRGTQETQYF. Using reference TRBV7-6 and TRBJ2-5 for the parts outside the CDR3, the full variable domain is GAGVSQSPRYKVTKRGQDVALRCDPISGHVSLYWYRQALGQGPEFLTYFNYEAQQDKSGLPNDRFSAERPEGSISTLTIQRTEQRDSAMYRCASSPWGRGTQETQYFGPGTRLLVL.

This sequence joins TRBV5-1 and TRBJ2-1; possible D gene TRBD1, 6 bases. Trimming took 0 bases from V and 1 from J, leaving 8 bases between them. The CDR3 runs 15 residues. Germline V lookup: CDR1 SGHRS, CDR2 YFSETQ. The DNA of the CDR3 is TGCGCCAGCAGCTTGGTCCAGGGGTCCTACAATGAGCAGTTCTTC. Its translation: CASSLVQGSYNEQFF.

J is TRBJ2-5 and V is TRBV6-2 or TRBV6-3; no firm D call. The CDR3 sequence is 15 residues long. Germline V gene data show CDR1 as MNHEY and CDR2 as SVGEGT. Trimming stripped 5 bases from V and 1 base from J, with 14 bases between. CDR3 nucleotide sequence: TGTGCCAGCAGTAGCCTAACGGGCGTCCAAGAGACCCAGTACTTC. Residues: CASSSLTGVQETQYF.

This sequence joins TRBV12-3 or TRBV12-4 and TRBJ1-3; 8 bases align to TRBD1. The CDR3 has 14 residues. V was clipped by 5 bases and J by 0 bases; unmatched bases: 0. The CDR3 loop reads CASSGTGSGNTIYF. CDR3 nucleotide sequence: TGTGCCAGCAGTGGGACAGGCTCTGGAAACACCATATATTTT.

The rearrangement links TRBV4-1 to TRBJ2-3; the D is unclear. The CDR3 runs to 16 residues. V was trimmed by 1 base and J by 0 bases, leaving 11 bases between them. The germline V gene has CDR1 MGHRA and CDR2 YSYEKL. CDR3 DNA sequence: TGCGCCAGCAGCCAAGTTCCGGGCGTTAGCACAGATACGCAGTATTTT. Amino acids: CASSQVPGVSTDTQYF.

This chain uses TRBV20-1 with TRBJ2-5; D is ambiguous. The ends were cut back, 2 bases at V and 3 bases at J, with 13 bases in the middle. The CDR3 runs to 14 residues. CDR1 is DFQATT and CDR2 is SNEGSKA in the germline V gene (reference sequence). In DNA form, the CDR3 reads TGCAGTGCTAGACCGTTGAGAGGAGAAGAGACCCAGTACTTC. This translates into CSARPLRGEETQYF.

The CDR3 sequence: CASKGDRFESPLHF. In nucleotides, the CDR3 is TGCGCCAGCAAGGGAGACAGGTTTGAATCACCCCTCCACTTT. This chain uses TRBV4-3 with TRBJ1-6, with a tentative D call TRBD1 (6 bases). There are 14 residues in the CDR3. Germline values: CDR1 LGHNA, CDR2 YSLEER. Trimming took 7 bases from V and 10 from J, leaving 17 bases between them.

This clonotype showed up just a few times. The J gene is TRBJ1-4, the V gene TRBV6-5; no clear D. The V end was cut by 2 bases, the J end by 7 bases, with 11 bases between. There are 14 residues in the CDR3. Germline loops: CDR1 MNHEY, CDR2 SVGAGI. The DNA of the CDR3 is TGTGCCAGCAGTTACATTGGGAGCGGTGAAAAACTGTTTTTT. This gives the protein CASSYIGSGEKLFF.

This clonotype has more than one count but fewer than ten. CDR3 nucleotides: TGCGCCAGCAGCCTTAATGACAGGGGGGAAGGCTACACCTTC. This sequence encodes CASSLNDRGEGYTF. J is TRBJ1-2 and V is TRBV5-1, with 9 bases aligning to TRBD1. The CDR3 covers 14 residues. CDR1 and CDR2 from the germline V gene are SGHRS and YFSETQ. V was pared by 4 bases and J by 8 bases, with 9 bases of the junction left unmatched.

This chain uses TRBV12-3 or TRBV12-4 with TRBJ2-3, with D unresolved. The ends were cut back, 6 bases at V and 3 bases at J, with 16 bases in the middle. The CDR3 has 15 residues. Here the CDR3 DNA reads TGTGCCAGCAGCTACCAGGCTTACCCAACAGATACGCAGTATTTT. Its protein is CASSYQAYPTDTQYF.

This clonotype has only one observation. This rearrangement joins TRBV20-1 to TRBJ2-2, with D maybe TRBD2 (5 bases). V dropped 0 bases and J dropped 6 bases, with 14 bases sitting between them. CDR1 is DFQATT, CDR2 SNEGSKA, per germline (reference sequence). CDR3 length: 15 residues. The CDR3 DNA sequence: TGCAGTGCTAGAGATCACGGAGGAGGTGCCGGGGAGCTGTTTTTT. This translates into CSARDHGGGAGELFF.

This clonotype has only one observation. The rearrangement links TRBV5-4 to TRBJ2-2; 9 nucleotides line up with TRBD2. Unmatched junction bases numbered 7, after V lost 4 bases and J lost 3 bases. CDR1 and CDR2 (germline): SGHNT, YYREEE (reference sequence). This CDR3 region has 16 residues. CDR3 amino acids: CASSPTAGGDTGELFF. The CDR3 DNA is TGTGCCAGCAGCCCCACCGCGGGGGGGGACACCGGGGAGCTGTTTTTT.

The gene calls are TRBV18 and TRBJ2-5, with TRBD2 matching over 9 bases. There are 14 residues in the CDR3. CDR1 KGHSH and CDR2 LQKENI come from the germline V gene. The V gene end was trimmed by 6 bases and the J gene end by 5 bases; junction bases not matched to a gene: 7. The CDR3 loop reads CASSSGGTLETQYF. In DNA, the CDR3 is TGTGCCAGCTCCAGCGGGGGGACGTTGGAGACCCAGTACTTC. Looking up the rest from reference TRBV18 and TRBJ2-5 gives the full variable domain: NAGVMQNPRHLVRRRGQEARLRCSPMKGHSHVYWYRQLPEEGLKFMVYLQKENIIDESGMPKERFSAEFPKEGPSILRIQQVVRGDSAAYFCASSSGGTLETQYFGPGTRLLVL.